This TCR beta chain was obtained from a study of blood T cell repertoires in COVID-19 (dated by TCRdb to 2018 to 2020). About the full investigation: Samples covering the acute and convalescent phases of COVID-19 were provided by collaborators in the United States, Italy and Spain. A de-identified subject ID, COVID-19 status, age in years and sex were almost always included in the sample metadata. A freely available public database, intended as a resource for researchers studying the immune response to SARS-CoV-2, is where the repertoires were released. The samples were drawn from two sources: the first 160 participants of the ongoing ImmuneRACE study, and 950 to 1,500 subjects contributed by 6 global collaborators. Where available, HLA class I and class II types were obtained from metadata supplied by the sample provider rather than from assay-based typing. The material from the prospective study consisted of cDNA or gDNA derived from T cells, B-cell-depleted T cells, or PBMCs. Deeply sampled blood TCRbeta repertoires from subjects exposed to, actively infected with, or recovered from COVID-19 were included in the dataset.

Collaborating institutions collected whole blood in K2EDTA tubes following their own protocols. For TCRbeta analysis, collaborators shipped samples as frozen whole blood, isolated PBMCs, or DNA extracted from either of those sample types. Overall results and qualifications from the work: Clinical and demographic metadata were provided uncurated, with the amount varying by source and participant.

The immunoSEQ Assay, a bias-controlled multiplex PCR, was used to amplify TCRbeta CDR3 regions from genomic DNA. On the study's bioinformatics: Within the assay, amplification of reference gene primers was used to estimate how many nucleated cells each sample contained. To quantify the absolute abundance of each unique TCRbeta CDR3 rearrangement, sequence reads were collapsed and filtered. For each sample, productive Simpson clonality was calculated by taking the square root of Simpson's diversity index across productive rearrangements. TCRdb took this table from immuneACCESS and kept in-frame rearrangements with V and J called. Such tables lack part of the clones; where checked against another copy, unresolved V genes explain under half of the gap, and the rest is unexplained. Clonal size and the V and J genes are those of that table, whereas D and trimming came from the DNA. Here the sample has 65,000 to 70,000 clones; 85% to 90% occur a single time. More than 4.5% of the sample lies in the top ten.

Counted from cysteine to phenylalanine, this CDR3 has 17 amino acids. Kept here is only the CDR3 DNA, which spans 51 bases and is read in frame from base 1. Looking up the germline V gene (reference sequence) yields CDR1 SEHNR and CDR2 FQNEAQ. V is trimmed back by 6 bases and J by 3 bases, and the junction contains 12 bases that no gene match accounts for. As concerns this clone: Which antigen it targets is not known. Base qualities are not at hand, and no much larger clone is one base apart.

The sequence came from a man in his fifties or sixties with active COVID-19. The material sequenced was peripheral blood. This receptor chain uses TRBV7-9 and TRBJ2-2, with TRBD2 matching 8 junction bases. In nucleotide form, the sequence is TGTGCCAGCAGGCATACTAGCGGAAGAGCGCACACCGGGGAGCTGTTTTTT. The translation is CASRHTSGRAHTGELFF.